This T cell receptor (beta chain) was captured by sequencing in a study of cytomegalovirus exposure and HLA in healthy donors. Study-wide background: In an early release, HLA-typed donors contributed about 80 million unique TCR sequences. Whole-study results and caveats: Reportedly, a later analysis found an Asian-associated ancestry cluster had fewer N-insertions than the approximately 700-donor mean. Sequencing likely caused a cluster of highly shared sequence variants.

The germline CDR1 and CDR2 sequences are SGHKS and YYEKEE (reference sequence). The CDR3 sequence is 14 residues long. The V and J ends lost 3 bases and 5 bases, in that order; junction bases with no gene match: 6. This clone turned up a few times. Its antigen is not known. Primers: 60 Vbeta forward and 13 Jbeta reverse. This table comes from immunoSEQ multiplex PCR, and its TCRdb copy is limited to in-frame clones, with some not included. The data hold roughly 120,000 clones, with around 80% observed a single time. The sample taken for sequencing was PBMCs. This chain joins TRBV5-5 and TRBJ2-7, with 9 bases identical to TRBD1. This sequence originates from a man in his fifties or sixties in good health and CMV-seronegative. CDR3: CASSSGTGRDEQYF. Written as DNA, the CDR3 is TGTGCCAGCAGCTCCGGGACAGGGAGGGACGAGCAGTACTTC. The entire variable domain, with the rest obtained from reference TRBV5-5 and TRBJ2-7, is as follows: DAGVTQSPTHLIKTRGQQVTLRCSPISGHKSVSWYQQVLGQGPQFIFQYYEKEERGRGNFPDRFSARQFPNYSSELNVNALLLGDSALYLCASSSGTGRDEQYFGPGTRLTVT.